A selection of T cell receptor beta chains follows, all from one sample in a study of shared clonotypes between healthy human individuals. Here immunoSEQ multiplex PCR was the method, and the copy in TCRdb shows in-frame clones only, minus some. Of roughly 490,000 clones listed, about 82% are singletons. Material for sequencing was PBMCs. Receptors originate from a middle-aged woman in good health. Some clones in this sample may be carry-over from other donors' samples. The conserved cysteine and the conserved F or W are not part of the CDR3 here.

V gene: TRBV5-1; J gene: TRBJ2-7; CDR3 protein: ASSFRGRASEQY
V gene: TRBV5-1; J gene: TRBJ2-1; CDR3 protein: ASSLSGSSYNEQF
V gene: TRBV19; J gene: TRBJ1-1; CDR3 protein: ASSGQGTEAF
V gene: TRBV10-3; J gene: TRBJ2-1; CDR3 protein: AIRGTSVYNEQF
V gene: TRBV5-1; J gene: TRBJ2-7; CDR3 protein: ASSPGTGFSYEQY
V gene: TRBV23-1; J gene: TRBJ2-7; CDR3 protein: ASSHRDRGIPEQY
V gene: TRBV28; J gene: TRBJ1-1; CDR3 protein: ASSSTAGQLNTEAF
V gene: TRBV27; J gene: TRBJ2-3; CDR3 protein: ASILTGTGGNTQY
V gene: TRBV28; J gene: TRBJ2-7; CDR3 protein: ASTLIGGADEQY
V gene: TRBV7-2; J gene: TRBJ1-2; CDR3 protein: ASSFNSNYGYT
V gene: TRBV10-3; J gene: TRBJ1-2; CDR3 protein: AISEGGAVNYGYT
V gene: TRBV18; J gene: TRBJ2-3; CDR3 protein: ASSPQIPGTQY
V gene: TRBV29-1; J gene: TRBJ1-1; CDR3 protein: SVGDRGNTEAF
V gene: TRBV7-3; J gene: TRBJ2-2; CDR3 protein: ASSLYSGANTGELF
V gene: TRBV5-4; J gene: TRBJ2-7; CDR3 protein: ASSWGGAAYEQY
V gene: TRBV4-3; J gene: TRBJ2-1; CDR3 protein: ASSHRQGDYEQF
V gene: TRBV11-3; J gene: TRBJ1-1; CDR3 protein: ASSLGSGGGTEAF
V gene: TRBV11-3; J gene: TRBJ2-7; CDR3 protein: ASSPGTSGYYEQY
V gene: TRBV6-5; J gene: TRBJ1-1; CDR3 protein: ASRRTGYAVGAF
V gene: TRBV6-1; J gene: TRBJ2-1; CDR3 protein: ASSVGLDNEQF
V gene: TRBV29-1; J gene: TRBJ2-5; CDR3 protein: SVDLLAGETQY
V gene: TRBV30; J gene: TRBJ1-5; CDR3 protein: AWSVQGRGKDQPQH
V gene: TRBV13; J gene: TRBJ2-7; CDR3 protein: ASSVEEDRGREQY
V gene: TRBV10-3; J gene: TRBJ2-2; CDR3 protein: AISESGLAANTGELF
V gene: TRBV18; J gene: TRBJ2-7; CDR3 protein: ASSPYQGRNEQY
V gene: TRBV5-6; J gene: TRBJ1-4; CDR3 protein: ASSLGSGLKLF
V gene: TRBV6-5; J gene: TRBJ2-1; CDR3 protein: ASGPFSGIF
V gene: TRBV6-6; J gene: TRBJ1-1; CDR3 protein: ASTRQGADTEAF
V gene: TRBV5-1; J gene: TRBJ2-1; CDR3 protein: ASSLAPLADLNEQF
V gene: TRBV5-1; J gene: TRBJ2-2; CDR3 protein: ASSSDRAQNTGELF
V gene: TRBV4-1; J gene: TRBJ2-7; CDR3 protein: ASSQTPPTSGSSHEQY
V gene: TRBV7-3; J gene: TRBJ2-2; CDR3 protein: ASSLTVMGLKGAGELF
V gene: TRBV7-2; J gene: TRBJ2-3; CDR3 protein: ASSFYDTQY
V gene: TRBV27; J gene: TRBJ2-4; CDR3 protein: ASSLEGNFCGSLAKNIQY
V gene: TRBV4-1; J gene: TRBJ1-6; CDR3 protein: ASSQDRANSPLH
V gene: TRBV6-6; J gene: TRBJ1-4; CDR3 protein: ASSLGQGIEKLF
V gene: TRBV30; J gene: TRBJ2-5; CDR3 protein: AWSVQRETQY
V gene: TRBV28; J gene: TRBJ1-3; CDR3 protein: ASSLFPVEPPGNTIY
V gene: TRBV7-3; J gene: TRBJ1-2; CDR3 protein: ASSSTGEGGYT
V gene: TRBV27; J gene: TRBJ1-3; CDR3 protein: ASRDAGENTIY
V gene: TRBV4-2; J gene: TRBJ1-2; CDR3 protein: ASSQGRVHT
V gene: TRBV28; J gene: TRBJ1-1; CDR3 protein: ASSLSGSAF
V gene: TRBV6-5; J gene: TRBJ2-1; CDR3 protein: ASSYGTSGVPSEQF
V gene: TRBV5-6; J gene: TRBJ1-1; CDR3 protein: ASSSIPTEAF
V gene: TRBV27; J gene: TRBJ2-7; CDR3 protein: ASRAPNRGHDEQY
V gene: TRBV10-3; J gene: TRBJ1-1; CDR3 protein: AISSDRGGTEAF
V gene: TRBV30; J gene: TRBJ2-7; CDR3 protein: AWSSGGAYEQY
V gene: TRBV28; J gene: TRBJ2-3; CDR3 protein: ASSLIAGSTDTQY
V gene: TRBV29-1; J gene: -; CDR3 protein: SGGFSGEQY
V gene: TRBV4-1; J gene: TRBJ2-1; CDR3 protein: ASSPMGHAGYNEQF
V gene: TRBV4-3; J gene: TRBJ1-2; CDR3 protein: ASSRHGGGSYGYT
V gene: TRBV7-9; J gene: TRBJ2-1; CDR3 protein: ASSLTVVDEQF
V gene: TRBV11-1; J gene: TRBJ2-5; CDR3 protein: ASSSGGSGRSETQY
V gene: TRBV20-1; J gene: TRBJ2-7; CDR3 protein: SARGAYEQY
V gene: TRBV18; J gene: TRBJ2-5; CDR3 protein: ASSPPQETQY
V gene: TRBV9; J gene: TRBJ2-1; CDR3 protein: ASSPPGLAAYNEQF
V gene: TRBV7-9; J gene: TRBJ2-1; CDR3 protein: ASSSLWLADYNEQF
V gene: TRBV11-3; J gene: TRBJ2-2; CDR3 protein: ASSLERGAGELF
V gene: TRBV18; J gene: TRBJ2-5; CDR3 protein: ASSPRDYQETQY
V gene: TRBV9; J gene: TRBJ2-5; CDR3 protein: ASSGQEETQY